Following are 27 T cell receptor beta chains from one sample sequenced in a study of blood T cell repertoires in COVID-19. Some clones are missing from TCRdb's copy, which holds only in-frame ones; the method was immunoSEQ multiplex PCR. This table has roughly 200,000 clones, 87% appearing once. Sequenced material: peripheral blood. The source is a man aged 55 to 70 with active or convalescent COVID-19.

The chain links TRBV19 to TRBJ1-6, with 7 bases matching TRBD1. After removal of 5 bases from V and 4 bases from J, the junction contained 8 bases not matched to a gene. The CDR3 is 16 amino acids. Germline V gene sequence: CDR1 LNHDA, CDR2 SQIVND (reference sequence). This CDR3 reads CASSQRTGSYNSPLHF. CDR3 coding DNA: TGTGCCAGTAGTCAAAGGACAGGCTCTTATAATTCACCCCTCCACTTT.

V is TRBV4-2 and J is TRBJ1-6; 10 nucleotides align to TRBD1. V lost 0 bases to trimming and J lost 4 bases; unmatched junction nucleotides: 6. Germline V lookup: CDR1 LGHNA, CDR2 YNFKEQ. CDR3 length: 18 amino acids. Here the CDR3 reads CASSQDLAGQGYNSPLHF. DNA of the CDR3: TGTGCCAGCAGCCAAGATTTGGCGGGACAGGGGTATAATTCACCCCTCCACTTT.

The chain joins TRBV30 to TRBJ1-1, with TRBD1 as a possible D gene (5 bases). The CDR3 totals 14 residues. CDR1 GTSNPN and CDR2 SVGIG come from the germline V gene (reference sequence). CDR3 protein: CAFRGEHANTEAFF. The CDR3 DNA is TGTGCTTTCCGGGGGGAACATGCGAACACTGAAGCTTTCTTT.

The CDR3 reads CASSLYQDSYNEQFF. CDR3 coding DNA: TGTGCCAGCAGCTTATACCAGGACTCCTACAATGAGCAGTTCTTC. The rearrangement links TRBV7-3 to TRBJ2-1; D remains ambiguous. CDR1 is SGHTA and CDR2 is FQGTGA in the germline V gene. CDR3 length equals 15 residues. With 2 bases removed from V and 0 bases from J, the gap between germline ends came to 8 bases.

The chain uses TRBV6-6 and TRBJ2-3; 7 bases map to TRBD2. CDR1 is MNHNY and CDR2 is SVGAGI in the germline V gene (reference sequence). The CDR3 spans 16 residues. With V trimmed by 2 bases and J by 0 bases, 5 bases remained unmatched. CDR3 sequence (DNA): TGTGCCAGCAGTTACCTAGCGGTCATAAGCACAGATACGCAGTATTTT. Translated, it gives CASSYLAVISTDTQYF.

This chain joins TRBV6-1 and TRBJ1-6; D remains unclear. Trimming pared 4 bases from V and 1 base from J, leaving 11 bases between. The CDR3 has 16 amino acids. Germline V CDR1 and CDR2: MNHNS, SASEGT. The CDR3 DNA reads as TGTGCCAGCAGTGCTAGGATGAGGTCCTATAATTCACCCCTCCACTTT. As protein: CASSARMRSYNSPLHF.

This clone showed up just a few times. The chain carries TRBV3-1 (or the pseudogene TRBV3-2) and TRBJ1-6; 8 bases match TRBD1. Germline trimming cut 4 bases from V and 5 bases from J; bases unmatched to any gene: 4. Looked up from germline, CDR1 is LGHDT and CDR2 is YNNKEL (reference sequence). CDR3 length: 15 residues. In DNA, the CDR3 is TGTGCCAGCAGCCGGGGGACAGGACATAATTCACCCCTCCACTTT. Amino acid sequence: CASSRGTGHNSPLHF.

The V call is TRBV15, the J call TRBJ2-5; 8 nucleotides align to TRBD1. There are 16 residues in the CDR3. The V gene end was trimmed by 0 bases and the J gene end by 5 bases; junction bases not matched to a gene: 8. Looked up from germline, CDR1 is LNHNV and CDR2 is YYDKDF (reference sequence). The CDR3 nucleotides are TGTGCCACCAGCAGAGATCCTGGGACAGGCTTGGAGACCCAGTACTTC. Translation gives CATSRDPGTGLETQYF.

This clone appeared a few times. V is TRBV12-3 or TRBV12-4 and J is TRBJ2-2; D is perhaps TRBD2 (5 bases). The V end was cut by 5 bases, the J end by 4 bases, with 5 bases between. The CDR3 totals 12 residues. DNA for the CDR3: TGTGCCAGCAGTCGGGGCACCGGGGAGCTGTTTTTT. Amino acids: CASSRGTGELFF.

Regarding this clone: The same CDR3 is also encoded by other DNA sequences in this sample. The genes are TRBV5-5 and TRBJ2-5; a possible D gene is TRBD2 (6 bases). This CDR3 spans 13 amino acids. Per the germline V gene, CDR1 is SGHKS and CDR2 is YYEKEE (reference sequence). Trimming took 4 bases from V and 2 from J, leaving 9 bases between them. The CDR3 reads CASSLGGQETQYF. Written as DNA, the CDR3 is TGTGCCAGCAGCCTCGGGGGACAAGAGACCCAGTACTTC.

This chain links TRBV5-1 with TRBJ2-5; D remains unclear. This CDR3 is 14 amino acids long. CDR1 is SGHRS, CDR2 YFSETQ, per germline. V was cut by 4 bases and J by 5 bases, with 15 bases left in between. In DNA, the CDR3 is TGCGCCAGCAGCCGTGATACCGGCAGGGAGACCCAGTACTTC. Protein sequence: CASSRDTGRETQYF.

The V gene is TRBV5-1, the J gene TRBJ1-1; D not certain. CDR3 length: 16 residues. The germline CDR1 and CDR2 sequences are SGHRS and YFSETQ. V was cut by 4 bases and J by 0 bases, with 16 bases left in between. CDR3 sequence reads: CASSTENGLMNTEAFF. The DNA of the CDR3 is TGCGCCAGCAGCACGGAGAACGGCCTCATGAACACTGAAGCTTTCTTT.

The V and J genes are TRBV4-2 and TRBJ1-1, with TRBD1 matching over 7 bases. Germline CDR1 and CDR2: LGHNA and YNFKEQ. The V and J ends lost 0 bases and 9 bases, in that order; junction bases with no gene match: 16. The CDR3 contains 17 residues. CDR3 sequence: CASSQDPETGSGEKAFF. The CDR3 nucleotides are TGTGCCAGCAGCCAAGATCCAGAGACAGGGTCAGGGGAAAAAGCTTTCTTT.

This sequence joins TRBV6-1 and TRBJ1-1; D perhaps matches TRBD1 (6 bases). Germline assignment: CDR1 MNHNS and CDR2 SASEGT. Trimming shortened V by 0 bases and J by 9 bases, and 11 bases separated the two germline ends. This CDR3 is built from 13 residues. Here the CDR3 DNA reads TGTGCCAGCAGTGAAGCTAGACAGGAGAAAGCTTTCTTT. As protein: CASSEARQEKAFF.

The rearrangement joins TRBV7-9 to TRBJ1-2; possibly TRBD1 for D (6 bases). This CDR3 has 13 residues. Germline CDR1 is SEHNR and CDR2 is FQNEAQ (reference sequence). Trimming pared 5 bases from V and 5 bases from J, leaving 12 bases between. The DNA of the CDR3 is TGTGCCAGCAGCCCACAGGGAATTTATGGCTACACCTTC. Protein product: CASSPQGIYGYTF.

This chain uses TRBV5-6 with TRBJ1-2; the D gene is possibly TRBD1 (6 bases). CDR3 length: 15 amino acids. CDR1 and CDR2 (germline): SGHDT, YYEEEE. The germline V and J ends were trimmed by 5 bases and 4 bases, with 18 bases remaining between them. The CDR3 spells CASRFLPDSLYGYTF. CDR3 DNA sequence: TGTGCCAGCAGGTTCCTCCCGGACAGCCTCTATGGCTACACCTTC.

The chain links TRBV27 to TRBJ2-7; TRBD1 is a possible D gene (5 bases). The CDR3 consists of 16 residues. The V end lost 2 bases, the J end lost 2 bases, and 16 bases lay between the germline ends. Germline-derived CDR1 and CDR2 are MNHEY and SMNVEV (reference sequence). The CDR3 nucleotides are TGTGCCAGCAGTTTAGATCTACAGGCCTCCCCCTACGAGCAGTACTTC. This sequence encodes CASSLDLQASPYEQYF.

The V call is TRBV4-1, the J call TRBJ1-2, with TRBD1 identical over 7 bases. J lost 3 bases, V lost 1 base, and 5 bases had no gene match. The CDR3 length is 15 residues. Looked up from germline, CDR1 is MGHRA and CDR2 is YSYEKL. This CDR3 reads CASSQGGTVHYGYTF. DNA of the CDR3: TGCGCCAGCAGCCAAGGGGGGACAGTACACTATGGCTACACCTTC.

V is TRBV5-6 and J is TRBJ1-6; 7 bases are shared with TRBD1. CDR1 and CDR2 (germline): SGHDT, YYEEEE. The CDR3 is 14 residues long. V shed 2 bases and J 10 bases; nucleotides not matched to a gene: 6. The CDR3 coding sequence is TGTGCCAGCAGCTTCGGACAGGTCATATCACCCCTCCACTTT. Its protein is CASSFGQVISPLHF.

This sequence joins TRBV5-6 and TRBJ1-5; D gene ambiguous. Trimming took off 4 bases at V and 7 bases at J, with 12 bases between the two ends. This CDR3 is 13 amino acids long. Per the germline V gene, CDR1 is SGHDT and CDR2 is YYEEEE. This CDR3 reads CASSTREEQPQHF. The DNA of the CDR3 is TGTGCCAGCAGCACGAGGGAGGAACAGCCCCAGCATTTT.

This rearrangement joins TRBV3-1 (or the pseudogene TRBV3-2) to TRBJ2-5, with D perhaps TRBD2 (6 bases). Germline CDR1 and CDR2: LGHDT and YNNKEL (reference sequence). Trimming took 4 bases from V and 4 from J, leaving 10 bases between them. The CDR3 is 13 residues long. For the CDR3, the DNA is TGTGCCAGCAGCCCGACTAGGCCAGAGACCCAGTACTTC. It codes for CASSPTRPETQYF.

The rearrangement joins TRBV2 to TRBJ2-3; 7 positions match TRBD1. The length of the CDR3 is 15 residues. J gave up 6 bases and V 11 bases, and 17 bases lay outside the gene matches. Looked up from germline, CDR1 is SNHLY and CDR2 is FYNNEI. DNA for the CDR3: TGTGCCGTTACAGCGAAGGGACAGAGCAAGGATACGCAGTATTTT. Residues: CAVTAKGQSKDTQYF. The variable domain in full, with the rest retrieved from reference TRBV2 and TRBJ2-3, is EPEVTQTPSHQVTQMGQEVILRCVPISNHLYFYWYRQILGQKVEFLVSFYNNEISEKSEIFDDQFSVERPDGSNFTLKIRSTKLEDSAMYFCAVTAKGQSKDTQYFGPGTRLTVL.

The J gene is TRBJ1-4, the V gene TRBV19; 11 bases align to TRBD1. The CDR3 is 15 amino acids. In germline, CDR1 is LNHDA, CDR2 SQIVND (reference sequence). V trimming: 5 bases; J trimming: 7 bases; junction bases outside the gene matches: 6. CDR3 residues: CASSSPGTGGEKLFF. The DNA for the CDR3 is TGTGCCAGTAGTTCTCCCGGGACAGGGGGTGAAAAACTGTTTTTT.

This clone came up many times. The sample carries other DNA sequences with the same CDR3. The chain links TRBV6-1 to TRBJ1-5, with a possible D match to TRBD1 (5 bases). CDR3 length equals 14 residues. The V gene's germline CDR1 is MNHNS and CDR2 SASEGT. V was trimmed by 3 bases and J by 2 bases, leaving 8 bases between them. The CDR3 nucleotides read TGTGCCAGCAGTGAGGGGGGTCGCAATCAGCCCCAGCATTTT. It specifies CASSEGGRNQPQHF.

The J gene is TRBJ1-1, the V gene TRBV19; no clear D. CDR1 is LNHDA, CDR2 SQIVND, per germline (reference sequence). The CDR3 length is 13 residues. V was cut by 1 base and J by 5 bases, with 8 bases left in between. The CDR3 sequence is CASSIARGTEAFF. CDR3 DNA sequence: TGTGCCAGTAGTATAGCCCGGGGTACTGAAGCTTTCTTT.

The chain's CDR3 is CASSLTGAKETQYF. CDR3 bases: TGCGCCAGCAGCTTGACAGGGGCCAAAGAGACCCAGTACTTC. The genes are TRBV5-1 and TRBJ2-5, with TRBD1 identical over 7 bases. The germline CDR1 and CDR2 sequences are SGHRS and YFSETQ. Trimming removed 1 base from V and 3 bases from J; junction bases left unmatched: 3. This CDR3 comprises 14 residues.

J is TRBJ2-3 and V is TRBV18, with 8 bases lining up with TRBD2. This CDR3 contains 15 residues. Germline assignment: CDR1 KGHSH and CDR2 LQKENI. Germline trimming cut 6 bases from V and 5 bases from J; bases unmatched to any gene: 10. Here the CDR3 reads CASSRQAGGEDTQYF. DNA for the CDR3: TGTGCCAGCTCCCGACAGGCCGGGGGGGAAGATACGCAGTATTTT.